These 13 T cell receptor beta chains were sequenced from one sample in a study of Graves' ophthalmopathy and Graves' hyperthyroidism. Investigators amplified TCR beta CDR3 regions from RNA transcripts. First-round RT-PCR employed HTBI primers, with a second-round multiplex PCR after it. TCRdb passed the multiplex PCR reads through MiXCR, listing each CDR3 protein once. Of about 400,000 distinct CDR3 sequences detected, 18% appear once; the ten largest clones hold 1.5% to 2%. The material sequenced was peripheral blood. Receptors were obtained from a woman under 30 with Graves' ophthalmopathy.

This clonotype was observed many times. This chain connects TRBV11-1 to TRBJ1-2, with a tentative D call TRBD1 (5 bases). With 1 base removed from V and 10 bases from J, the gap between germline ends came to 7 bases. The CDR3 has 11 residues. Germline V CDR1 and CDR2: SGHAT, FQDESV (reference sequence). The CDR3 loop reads CASSLGGTYTF. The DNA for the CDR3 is TGTGCCAGCAGCTTAGGAGGGACCTACACCTTC. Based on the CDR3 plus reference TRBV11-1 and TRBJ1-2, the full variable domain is EAEVAQSPRYKITEKSQAVAFWCDPISGHATLYWYRQILGQGPELLVQFQDESVVDDSQLPKDRFSAERLKGVDSTLKIQPAELGDSAMYLCASSLGGTYTFGSGTRLTVV.

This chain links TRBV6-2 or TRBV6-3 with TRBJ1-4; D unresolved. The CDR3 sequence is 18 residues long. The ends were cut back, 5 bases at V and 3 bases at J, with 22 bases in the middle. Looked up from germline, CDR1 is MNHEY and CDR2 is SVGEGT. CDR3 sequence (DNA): TGTGCCAGCAGTCGTGCGGGATTCAAGGGTCTTTCTAATGAAAAACTGTTTTTT. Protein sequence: CASSRAGFKGLSNEKLFF.

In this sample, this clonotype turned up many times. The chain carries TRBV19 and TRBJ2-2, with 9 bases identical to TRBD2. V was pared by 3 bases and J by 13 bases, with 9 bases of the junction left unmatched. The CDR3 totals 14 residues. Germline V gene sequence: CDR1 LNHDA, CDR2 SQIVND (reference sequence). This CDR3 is CASSMGLALGGLFF. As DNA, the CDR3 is TGTGCCAGTAGTATGGGACTAGCCTTGGGCGGGCTGTTTTTT. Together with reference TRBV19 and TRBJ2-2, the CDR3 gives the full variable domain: DGGITQSPKYLFRKEGQNVTLSCEQNLNHDAMYWYRQDPGQGLRLIYYSQIVNDFQKGDIAEGYSVSREKKESFPLTVTSAQKNPTAFYLCASSMGLALGGLFFGEGSRLTVL.

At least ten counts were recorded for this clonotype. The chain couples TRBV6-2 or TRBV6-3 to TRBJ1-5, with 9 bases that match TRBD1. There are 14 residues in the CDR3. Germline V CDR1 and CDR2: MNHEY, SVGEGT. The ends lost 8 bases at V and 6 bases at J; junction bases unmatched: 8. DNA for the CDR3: TGTGCCAGCGGAGTCCCGGGACAGGGTCAGCCCCAGCATTTT. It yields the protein CASGVPGQGQPQHF.

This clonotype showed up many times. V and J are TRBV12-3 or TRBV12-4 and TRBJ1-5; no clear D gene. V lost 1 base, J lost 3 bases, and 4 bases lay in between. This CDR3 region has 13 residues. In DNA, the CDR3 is TGTGCCAGCAGTTTAGGATACAATCAGCCCCAGCATTTT. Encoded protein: CASSLGYNQPQHF.

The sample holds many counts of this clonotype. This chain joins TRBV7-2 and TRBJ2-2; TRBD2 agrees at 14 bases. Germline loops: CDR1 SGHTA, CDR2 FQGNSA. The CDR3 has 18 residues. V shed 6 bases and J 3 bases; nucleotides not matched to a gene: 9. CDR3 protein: CASRSTGLAGEDTGELFF. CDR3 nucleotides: TGTGCCAGCAGATCTACGGGACTAGCGGGAGAGGACACCGGGGAGCTGTTTTTT.

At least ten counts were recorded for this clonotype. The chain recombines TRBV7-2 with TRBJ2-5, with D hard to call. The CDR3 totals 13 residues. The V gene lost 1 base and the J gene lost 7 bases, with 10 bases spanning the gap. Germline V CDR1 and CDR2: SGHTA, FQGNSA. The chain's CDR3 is CASSLGSGVTQYF. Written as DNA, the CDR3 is TGTGCCAGCAGCTTAGGGTCTGGCGTGACCCAGTACTTC.

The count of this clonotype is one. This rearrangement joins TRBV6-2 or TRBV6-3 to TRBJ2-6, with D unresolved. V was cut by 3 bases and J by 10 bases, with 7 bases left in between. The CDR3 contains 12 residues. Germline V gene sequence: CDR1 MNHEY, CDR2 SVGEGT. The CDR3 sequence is CASSYGSNVLTF. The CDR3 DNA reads TGTGCCAGCAGTTATGGTAGTAACGTCCTGACTTTC.

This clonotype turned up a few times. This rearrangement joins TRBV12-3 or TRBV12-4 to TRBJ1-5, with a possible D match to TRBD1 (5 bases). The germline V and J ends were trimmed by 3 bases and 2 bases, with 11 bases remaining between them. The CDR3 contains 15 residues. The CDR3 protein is CASSLGRAGNQPQHF. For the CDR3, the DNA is TGTGCCAGCAGTTTGGGCAGGGCCGGCAATCAGCCCCAGCATTTT.

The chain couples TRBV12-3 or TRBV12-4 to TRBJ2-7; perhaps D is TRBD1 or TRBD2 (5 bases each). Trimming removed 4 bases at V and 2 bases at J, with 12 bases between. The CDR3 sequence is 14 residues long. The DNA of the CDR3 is TGTGCCAGCAGTTCTCACGGGACGGCCTACGAGCAGTACTTC. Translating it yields CASSSHGTAYEQYF.

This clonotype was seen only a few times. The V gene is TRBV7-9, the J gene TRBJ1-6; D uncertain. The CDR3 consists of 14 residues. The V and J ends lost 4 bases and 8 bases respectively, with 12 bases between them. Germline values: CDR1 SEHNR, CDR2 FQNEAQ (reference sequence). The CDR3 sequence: CASSSWDPYSPLHF. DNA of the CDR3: TGTGCCAGCAGCTCGTGGGATCCATATTCACCCCTCCACTTT.

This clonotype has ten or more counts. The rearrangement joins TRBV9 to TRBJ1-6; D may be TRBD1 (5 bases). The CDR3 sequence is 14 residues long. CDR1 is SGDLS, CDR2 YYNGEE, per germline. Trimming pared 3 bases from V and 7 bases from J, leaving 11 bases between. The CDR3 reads CASSAGTRNSPLHF. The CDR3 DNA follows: TGTGCCAGCAGCGCCGGGACTAGAAATTCACCCCTCCACTTT.

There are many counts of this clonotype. This CDR3 is CASSNPGLAGGPEETQYF. The DNA of the CDR3 is TGCGCCAGCTCCAATCCGGGACTAGCGGGGGGGCCGGAAGAGACCCAGTACTTC. The chain recombines TRBV10-2 with TRBJ2-5; 16 bases fit TRBD2. Trimming at V came to 8 bases and at J to 3 bases, leaving 12 bases not matched to a gene. The CDR3 is 18 residues long. CDR1 is WSHSY, CDR2 SAAADI, per germline.